The 25 T cell receptor beta chains presented below share a single source sample, sequenced in a study of T cell changes during pregnancy in multiple sclerosis. Clones were read by immunoSEQ multiplex PCR, and TCRdb kept only the in-frame ones, dropping some. The sample includes roughly 51,000 clones, roughly 92% seen only once; the top ten take roughly 5%. The specimen was CD8+ T cells from peripheral blood mononuclear cells, collected before pregnancy. These receptors all stem from a female donor with multiple sclerosis, enrolled in a pregnancy study.

The rearrangement joins TRBV25-1 to TRBJ2-7; possible D gene TRBD2, 7 bases. Per germline, CDR1 MGHDK and CDR2 SYGVNS. There are 13 residues in the CDR3. V dropped 3 bases and J dropped 6 bases, with 12 bases sitting between them. The chain's CDR3 is CASSEGGAGEQYF. CDR3 bases: TGTGCCAGCAGTGAGGGGGGGGCGGGCGAGCAGTACTTC.

The V gene is TRBV4-3, the J gene TRBJ2-1; D not certain. Deletions cut 1 base from V and 3 bases from J, with 13 bases between. CDR1 is LGHNA, CDR2 YSLEER, per germline. The CDR3 runs 16 residues. The CDR3 spells CASSQGKRGSYNEQFF. CDR3 nucleotides: TGCGCCAGCAGCCAAGGCAAGAGAGGAAGCTACAATGAGCAGTTCTTC.

V usage is TRBV9 and J usage is TRBJ1-1; 8 nucleotides line up with TRBD1. Germline V CDR1 and CDR2: SGDLS, YYNGEE. V lost 3 bases and J lost 5; bases outside the gene matches: 3. The CDR3 is made up of 13 amino acids. This CDR3 is CASSEQGVTEAFF. CDR3 sequence (DNA): TGTGCCAGCAGCGAACAGGGGGTAACTGAAGCTTTCTTT.

The rearrangement uses TRBV11-2 and TRBJ2-5, with a tentative D call TRBD1 (6 bases). Trimming pared 3 bases from V and 5 bases from J, leaving 16 bases between. CDR3 length equals 15 residues. Germline-derived CDR1 and CDR2 are SGHAT and FQNNGV. CDR3 sequence (DNA): TGTGCCAGCAGCTTGGGGGATACAGGGATCGAGACCCAGTACTTC. This gives the protein CASSLGDTGIETQYF.

This chain joins TRBV7-9 and TRBJ2-4; 7 nucleotides match TRBD1. J lost 8 bases, V lost 4 bases, and 2 bases had no gene match. The CDR3 loop spans 12 amino acids. Looked up from germline, CDR1 is SEHNR and CDR2 is FQNEAQ (reference sequence). DNA for the CDR3: TGTGCCAGCAGCTCGGGACAGTACATTCAGTACTTC. It yields the protein CASSSGQYIQYF. Using reference TRBV7-9 and TRBJ2-4 for the parts outside the CDR3, the full variable domain is DTGVSQNPRHKITKRGQNVTFRCDPISEHNRLYWYRQTLGQGPEFLTYFQNEAQLEKSRLLSDRFSAERPKGSFSTLEIQRTEQGDSAMYLCASSSGQYIQYFGAGTRLSVL.

This rearrangement joins TRBV29-1 to TRBJ1-1; the D gene is possibly TRBD1 (5 bases). Germline CDR1 is SQVTM and CDR2 is ANQGSEA. The CDR3 has 15 amino acids. Trimming took 5 bases from V and 1 from J, leaving 17 bases between them. CDR3: CSVPPLGGENTEAFF. The CDR3 DNA sequence: TGCAGCGTTCCCCCCCTGGGGGGAGAGAACACTGAAGCTTTCTTT.

CDR3 sequence reads: CASSPRRDYEQYF. The DNA of the CDR3 is TGTGCCAGCAGTCCGAGGAGGGACTACGAGCAGTACTTC. The V and J genes are TRBV6-1 and TRBJ2-7; D might be TRBD2 (6 bases). Germline CDR1 is MNHNS and CDR2 is SASEGT. Trimming pared 5 bases from V and 3 bases from J, leaving 11 bases between. CDR3 length: 13 amino acids.

This clone has a single count. This chain connects TRBV25-1 to TRBJ2-2; D is possibly TRBD2 (6 bases). Germline V gene data show CDR1 as MGHDK and CDR2 as SYGVNS. CDR3 length: 15 residues. V was clipped by 2 bases and J by 3 bases, with 10 bases between them. The CDR3 protein is CASSEVGGDTGELFF. CDR3 in DNA: TGTGCCAGCAGTGAAGTAGGAGGGGACACCGGGGAGCTGTTTTTT.

This clone was observed once. V gene TRBV19 combines with J gene TRBJ1-1; a weak D match, TRBD1 (5 bases). The CDR3 spans 11 residues. V was pared by 7 bases and J by 7 bases, with 10 bases between. From germline, CDR1 is LNHDA and CDR2 SQIVND (reference sequence). CDR3 nucleotides: TGTGCCAGTAACCTAGGGGTTGAAGCTTTCTTT. This encodes CASNLGVEAFF.

The CDR3 spells CASMTGENTEAFF. The CDR3 coding sequence is TGTGCCAGCATGACAGGGGAGAACACTGAAGCTTTCTTT. The chain is built from TRBV28 and TRBJ1-1; 8 nucleotides line up with TRBD1. Per germline, CDR1 MDHEN and CDR2 SYDVKM. CDR3 length: 13 amino acids. The J segment lost 1 base and the V segment lost 7 bases, leaving 2 bases of the junction unmatched.

In DNA, the CDR3 is TGTGCCAGCAGCTCCTCCGGGCCGGGGAGCAATGAGCAGTTCTTC. Translating it yields CASSSSGPGSNEQFF. This chain links TRBV11-2 with TRBJ2-1, with a weak D call TRBD2 (5 bases). Germline V gene data show CDR1 as SGHAT and CDR2 as FQNNGV. This CDR3 contains 15 residues. V was shortened by 4 bases and J by 6 bases, with 16 bases between the two germline ends. Using reference TRBV11-2 and TRBJ2-1 for the parts outside the CDR3, the full variable domain is EAGVAQSPRYKIIEKRQSVAFWCNPISGHATLYWYQQILGQGPKLLIQFQNNGVVDDSQLPKDRFSAERLKGVDSTLKIQPAKLEDSAVYLCASSSSGPGSNEQFFGPGTRLTVL.

CDR3 in DNA: TGTGCCAGCAGTGCGGCGGGACCCTACGAGCAGTACTTC. As protein: CASSAAGPYEQYF. The rearrangement uses TRBV6-1 and TRBJ2-7, with D perhaps TRBD2 (6 bases). V gave up 4 bases and J gave up 2 bases, with 9 bases separating them. Germline V gene data show CDR1 as MNHNS and CDR2 as SASEGT. The CDR3 is 13 amino acids.

This chain joins TRBV4-1 and TRBJ2-1; TRBD2 aligns across 12 bases. The CDR3 contains 16 residues. Germline V gene lookup returns CDR1 MGHRA and CDR2 YSYEKL. Trimming cost V 3 bases and J 1 base; bases outside gene matches: 1. CDR3 residues: CASSQGLAGSYNEQFF. The CDR3, as DNA: TGCGCCAGCAGCCAGGGACTAGCGGGTTCCTACAATGAGCAGTTCTTC.

V is TRBV19 and J is TRBJ1-4, with a possible D match to TRBD1 (6 bases). CDR1 is LNHDA, CDR2 SQIVND, per germline (reference sequence). The V end lost 8 bases, the J end lost 6 bases, and 16 bases lay between the germline ends. CDR3 length equals 14 residues. CDR3 loop: CASCRDQGYEKLFF. The CDR3 DNA reads TGTGCCAGTTGCCGGGACCAGGGGTATGAAAAACTGTTTTTT.

The chain combines TRBV5-1 with TRBJ1-3; the match to TRBD1 covers 8 bases. V lost 5 bases to trimming and J lost 2 bases; unmatched junction nucleotides: 9. CDR3 size: 16 residues. Germline CDR1 is SGHRS and CDR2 is YFSETQ. The CDR3 loop is CASSLGQGGTGNTIYF. The CDR3 bases are TGCGCCAGCAGTCTTGGACAGGGAGGTACTGGAAACACCATATATTTT.

The J gene is TRBJ2-2, the V gene TRBV19, with 11 positions matching TRBD2. CDR3 length: 18 amino acids. The germline V gene has CDR1 LNHDA and CDR2 SQIVND (reference sequence). V was clipped by 5 bases and J by 0 bases; unmatched bases: 8. The CDR3 nucleotides read TGTGCCAGTAGTCCCGGGACTAGCGGTTCTCCGAACACCGGGGAGCTGTTTTTT. Its protein is CASSPGTSGSPNTGELFF.

V usage is TRBV6-6 and J usage is TRBJ2-7; D unclear. The CDR3 totals 12 residues. V shed 5 bases and J shed 5 bases, with 10 bases lying between them. Germline lookup yields CDR1 MNHNY and CDR2 SVGAGI (reference sequence). The CDR3 spells CASSRIRDEQYF. The CDR3 nucleotides read TGTGCCAGCAGTAGGATTCGGGACGAGCAGTACTTC.

The chain carries TRBV4-1 and TRBJ2-7, with a tentative D call TRBD2 (5 bases). The CDR3 extends over 13 amino acids. Germline-derived CDR1 and CDR2 are MGHRA and YSYEKL. The germline V and J ends were trimmed by 4 bases and 3 bases, with 10 bases remaining between them. The CDR3: CASSLTEDYEQYF. The DNA for the CDR3 is TGCGCCAGCAGCCTGACGGAGGACTACGAGCAGTACTTC.

J is TRBJ2-1 and V is TRBV15; the match to TRBD2 covers 16 bases. There are 18 residues in the CDR3. CDR1 is LNHNV, CDR2 YYDKDF, per germline (reference sequence). Trimming at V came to 0 bases and at J to 8 bases, leaving 7 bases not matched to a gene. The CDR3 here is CATSREAGTSGRGDEQFF. The CDR3 DNA sequence: TGTGCCACCAGCAGAGAGGCTGGGACTAGCGGGAGGGGGGATGAGCAGTTCTTC.

This chain joins TRBV5-1 and TRBJ2-3, with a weak D call TRBD2 (6 bases). Trimming removed 4 bases from V and 4 bases from J, with 10 bases in between. This CDR3 is built from 13 residues. CDR1 SGHRS and CDR2 YFSETQ come from the germline V gene. The CDR3: CASSRRGPDTQYF. The CDR3 nucleotides read TGCGCCAGCAGCCGGAGGGGACCAGATACGCAGTATTTT.

The chain employs TRBV4-1 and TRBJ2-7; TRBD2 matches 11 bases. This CDR3 is built from 14 residues. With V trimmed by 1 base and J by 4 bases, 0 bases remained unmatched. The germline gives CDR1 MGHRA, CDR2 YSYEKL. Here the CDR3 reads CASSQVAGGYEQYF. In nucleotides, the CDR3 is TGCGCCAGCAGCCAAGTAGCGGGAGGGTACGAGCAGTACTTC.

CDR3 DNA sequence: TGTGCCAGCAGCGTAGCTGCCACTAGCCGCTTGGGAGATACGCAGTATTTT. It specifies CASSVAATSRLGDTQYF. The gene calls are TRBV9 and TRBJ2-3; D is possibly TRBD2 (6 bases). This CDR3 has 17 residues. From germline, CDR1 is SGDLS and CDR2 YYNGEE. Trimming cost V 0 bases and J 5 bases, with 19 bases left between them. The full variable domain, in which reference TRBV9 and TRBJ2-3 provide the parts outside the CDR3, is DSGVTQTPKHLITATGQRVTLRCSPRSGDLSVYWYQQSLDQGLQFLIQYYNGEERAKGNILERFSAQQFPDLHSELNLSSLELGDSALYFCASSVAATSRLGDTQYFGPGTRLTVL.

V and J are TRBV7-6 and TRBJ2-1, with 10 bases fitting TRBD1. Germline V lookup: CDR1 SGHVS, CDR2 FNYEAQ. Trimming removed 10 bases from V and 2 bases from J; junction bases left unmatched: 11. The CDR3 is 16 amino acids. This CDR3 reads CATGLGDRGTYNEQFF. CDR3 nucleotides: TGTGCCACTGGTCTGGGGGACAGGGGCACCTACAATGAGCAGTTCTTC.

This clone was seen a single time. This rearrangement joins TRBV7-6 to TRBJ2-2; a possible D gene is TRBD1 (7 bases). Deletions cut 5 bases from V and 7 bases from J, with 23 bases between. Germline assignment: CDR1 SGHVS and CDR2 FNYEAQ. The CDR3 runs to 17 residues. The CDR3 protein is CASSQLTGEVWDGELFF. Here the CDR3 DNA reads TGTGCCAGCAGCCAGTTAACAGGGGAGGTATGGGACGGGGAGCTGTTTTTT.

The J gene is TRBJ2-2, the V gene TRBV19; D is unclear. Germline V gene lookup returns CDR1 LNHDA and CDR2 SQIVND (reference sequence). V was clipped by 6 bases and J by 2 bases, with 7 bases between them. The CDR3 is 13 residues long. CDR3 DNA sequence: TGTGCCAGTAGCTATCTTAACACCGGGGAGCTGTTTTTT. The encoded protein is CASSYLNTGELFF.